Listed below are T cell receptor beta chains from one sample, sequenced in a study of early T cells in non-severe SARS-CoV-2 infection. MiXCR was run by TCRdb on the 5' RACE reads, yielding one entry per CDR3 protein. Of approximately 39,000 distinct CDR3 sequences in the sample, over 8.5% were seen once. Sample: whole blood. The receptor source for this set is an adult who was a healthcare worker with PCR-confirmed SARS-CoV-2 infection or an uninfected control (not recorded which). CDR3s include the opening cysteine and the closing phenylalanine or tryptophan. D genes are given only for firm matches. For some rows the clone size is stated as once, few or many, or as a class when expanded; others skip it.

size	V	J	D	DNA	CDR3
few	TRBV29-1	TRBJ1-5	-	TGCAGCGTTGGGGACAATAGCAATCAGCCCCAGCATTTT	CSVGDNSNQPQHF
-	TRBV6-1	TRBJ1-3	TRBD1	TGTGCCAGCAGTGAGGACAGGCGAATTTCCGGAAACACCATATATTTT	CASSEDRRISGNTIYF
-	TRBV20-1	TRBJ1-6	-	TGCAGTGCTGCTTCGCTAGAGAGGAGCTATAATTCACCCCTCCACTTT	CSAASLERSYNSPLHF
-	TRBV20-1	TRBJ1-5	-	TGCAGTGCTAGAGATACGGCAAAAAGCAATCAGCCCCAGCATTTT	CSARDTAKSNQPQHF
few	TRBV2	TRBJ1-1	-	TGTGCCAGCAGTGAGAACACTGAAGCTTTCTTT	CASSENTEAFF
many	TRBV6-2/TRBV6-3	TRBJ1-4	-	TGTGCCAGCAGACGCCAACAGGGAAGAAGCGAAAAACTGTTTTTT	CASRRQQGRSEKLFF
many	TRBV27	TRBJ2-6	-	TGTGCCAGCAGTTTAGTCCGCTCTGGGGCCAACGTCCTGACTTTC	CASSLVRSGANVLTF
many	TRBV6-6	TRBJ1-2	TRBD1	TGTGCCAGCAGACTTCCGGGACAGGGGGTTGTAGGCTACACCTTC	CASRLPGQGVVGYTF
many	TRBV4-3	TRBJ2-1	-	TGCGCCAGCAGCCAAGGGTCAAACAATGAGCAGTTCTTC	CASSQGSNNEQFF
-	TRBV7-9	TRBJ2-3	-	TGTGCCAGCAGCCCCATTTCGGATACGCAGTATTTT	CASSPISDTQYF
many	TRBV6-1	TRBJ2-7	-	TGTGCCAGCGGCAGGCAGTACGAGCAGTACTTC	CASGRQYEQYF
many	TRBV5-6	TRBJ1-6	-	TGTGCCAGCACCATCATTCTGGGTGGTTCACCCCTCCACTTT	CASTIILGGSPLHF
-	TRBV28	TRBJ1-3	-	TGTGCCAGCAGCAAGCCCCCGGGGACTGGAAACACCATATATTTT	CASSKPPGTGNTIYF
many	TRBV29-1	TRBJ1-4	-	TGCAGCGTTGCCTACTACCTAGGCTCGCGGGAAAAACTGTTTTTT	CSVAYYLGSREKLFF
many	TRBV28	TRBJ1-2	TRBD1	TGTGCCAGCAGTTCGACAGGGTATCATGGCTACACCTTC	CASSSTGYHGYTF
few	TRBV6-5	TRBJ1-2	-	TGTGCCAGCAGCCTCCGGTCGGGGGGCTGGTCTTCCTATGGCTACACCTTC	CASSLRSGGWSSYGYTF
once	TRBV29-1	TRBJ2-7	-	TGCAGCGTCTTCGTAGGCTCTAAATCCTACGAGCAGTACTTC	CSVFVGSKSYEQYF
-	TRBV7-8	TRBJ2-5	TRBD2	TGTGCCAGCAGCTTAATTGGTCCCAGCGGGGGGCAAGAGACCCAGTACTTC	CASSLIGPSGGQETQYF
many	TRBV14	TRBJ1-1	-	TGTGCCAGCAGCCCCCTCACCCGGGTCACACAGAACACTGAAGCTTTCTTT	CASSPLTRVTQNTEAFF
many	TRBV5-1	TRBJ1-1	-	TGCGCCAGCAGCACCACTGGGCCGAACACTGAAGCTTTCTTT	CASSTTGPNTEAFF
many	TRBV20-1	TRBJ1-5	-	TGCAGTGCTGAAGGAGGAGGCAATCAGCCCCAGCATTTT	CSAEGGGNQPQHF
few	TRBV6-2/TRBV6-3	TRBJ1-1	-	TGTGCCAGCAGTTACCTCAAGACAGGAGAAGCTTTCTTT	CASSYLKTGEAFF
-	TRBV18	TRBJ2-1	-	TGTGCCAGCTCACCGGGGCCCAACTCCTACAATGAGCAGTTCTTC	CASSPGPNSYNEQFF
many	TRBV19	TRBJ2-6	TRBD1	TGTGCCAGCCGACCAGGGGGCGAGGTTTCTGGGGCCAACGTCCTGACTTTC	CASRPGGEVSGANVLTF
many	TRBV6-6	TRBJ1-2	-	TGTGCCAGCAGTTACTCCATGGGGGGCTACACCTTC	CASSYSMGGYTF
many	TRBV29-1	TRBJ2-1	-	TGCAGCGTCCGTGGGGTTCAAGGGAGCGTTAATGAGCAGTTCTTC	CSVRGVQGSVNEQFF
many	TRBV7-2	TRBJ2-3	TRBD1	TGTGCCAGCAGCGCCCGACAGGGGGGGCAGACAGATACGCAGTATTTT	CASSARQGGQTDTQYF
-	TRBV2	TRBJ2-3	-	TGTGCCAGCCGTGAGAACAGAGCCTTGGATACGCAGTATTTT	CASRENRALDTQYF
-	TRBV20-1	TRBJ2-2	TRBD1	TGCAGTGCCACCGACAGGGTGAACACCGGGGAGCTGTTTTTT	CSATDRVNTGELFF
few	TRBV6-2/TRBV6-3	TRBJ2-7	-	TGTGCCAGCAGTTCCCCCGGGACCCTCCTCTACGAGCAGTACTTC	CASSSPGTLLYEQYF
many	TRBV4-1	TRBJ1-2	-	TGCGCCAGCAGCCAAGTTGAGACATCCGGCTATGGCTACACCTTC	CASSQVETSGYGYTF
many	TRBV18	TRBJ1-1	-	TGTGCCAGCTCACCGATTCCCGGGGTGAACACTGAAGCTTTCTTT	CASSPIPGVNTEAFF
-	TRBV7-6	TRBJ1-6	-	TGTGCCAGCAGCTCTGGACCGAGATCAGGCAATTCACCCCTCCACTTT	CASSSGPRSGNSPLHF
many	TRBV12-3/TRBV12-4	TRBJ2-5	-	TGTGCCAGCAGTTTGGGGGGCGGTGGGGAGACCCAGTACTTC	CASSLGGGGETQYF
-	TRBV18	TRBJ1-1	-	TGTGCCAGCTCAGCCAGGGGGAACACTGAAGCTTTCTTT	CASSARGNTEAFF
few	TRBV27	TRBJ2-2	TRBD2	TGTGCCAGCAGTCCCCTCGCGGGGGGGACGAACACCGGGGAGCTGTTTTTT	CASSPLAGGTNTGELFF
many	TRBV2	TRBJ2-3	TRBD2	TGTGCCAGCAGTGATACTAGCGGGGGTAGAGATACGCAGTATTTT	CASSDTSGGRDTQYF
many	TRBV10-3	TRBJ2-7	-	TGTGCCATCAGTACCGGGACAACCAAGTCCTACGAGCAGTACTTC	CAISTGTTKSYEQYF
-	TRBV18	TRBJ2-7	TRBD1	TGTGCCAGCTCACCAGGGACAGGGTCCGACTACGAGCAGTACTTC	CASSPGTGSDYEQYF
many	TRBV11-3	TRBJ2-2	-	TGTGCCAGCAGCTTAGTCAGCGCCGGGGAGCTGTTTTTT	CASSLVSAGELFF
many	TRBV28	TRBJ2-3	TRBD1	TGTGCCAGCAGTTTCTCCGGGACAGGCAAATCAGATACGCAGTATTTT	CASSFSGTGKSDTQYF
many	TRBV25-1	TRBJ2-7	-	TGTGCCAGCAGTGAATATTCCGGTTCCTACGAGCAGTACTTC	CASSEYSGSYEQYF
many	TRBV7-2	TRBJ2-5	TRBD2	TGTGCCAGCAGCTTAGGGATTAGCGGGGGGCAACAAGAGACCCAGTACTTC	CASSLGISGGQQETQYF
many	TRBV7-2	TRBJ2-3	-	TGTGCCAGCAGCTTCGGTCCAGGGGTAGGCACAGATACGCAGTATTTT	CASSFGPGVGTDTQYF
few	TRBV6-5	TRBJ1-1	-	TGTGCCAGCAGTTACTCAGGGGTAACTGAAGCTTTCTTT	CASSYSGVTEAFF
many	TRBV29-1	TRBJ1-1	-	TGCAGCGTCGAGAGGGGGGGGATGCCCACTGAAGCTTTCTTT	CSVERGGMPTEAFF
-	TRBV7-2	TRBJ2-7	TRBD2	TGTGCCAGCAGCTACTCACTGACTAGCAACGAGCAGTACTTC	CASSYSLTSNEQYF
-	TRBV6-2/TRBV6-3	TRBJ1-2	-	TGTGCCAGCGTATCAGGCGATTATGGCTACACCTTC	CASVSGDYGYTF
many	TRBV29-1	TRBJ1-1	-	TGCAGCGCCCCGAATTTCCCCGGGGGCACTGAAGCTTTCTTT	CSAPNFPGGTEAFF
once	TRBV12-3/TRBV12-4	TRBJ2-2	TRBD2	TGTGCCAGCACTATCCTAGCGGGCGGGGAGCTGTTTTTT	CASTILAGGELFF
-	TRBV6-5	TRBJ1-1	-	TGTGCCAGCAGACGGCCCCCAGGGGCCCGTAACACTGAAGCTTTCTTT	CASRRPPGARNTEAFF
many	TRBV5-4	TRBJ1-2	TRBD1	TGTGCCAGCCTCAGGGACAGGGGCGATTATGGCTACACCTTC	CASLRDRGDYGYTF
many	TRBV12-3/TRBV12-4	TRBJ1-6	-	TGTGCCAGCAGTTTAGGGGGGGCTTCTTCACCCCTCCACTTT	CASSLGGASSPLHF